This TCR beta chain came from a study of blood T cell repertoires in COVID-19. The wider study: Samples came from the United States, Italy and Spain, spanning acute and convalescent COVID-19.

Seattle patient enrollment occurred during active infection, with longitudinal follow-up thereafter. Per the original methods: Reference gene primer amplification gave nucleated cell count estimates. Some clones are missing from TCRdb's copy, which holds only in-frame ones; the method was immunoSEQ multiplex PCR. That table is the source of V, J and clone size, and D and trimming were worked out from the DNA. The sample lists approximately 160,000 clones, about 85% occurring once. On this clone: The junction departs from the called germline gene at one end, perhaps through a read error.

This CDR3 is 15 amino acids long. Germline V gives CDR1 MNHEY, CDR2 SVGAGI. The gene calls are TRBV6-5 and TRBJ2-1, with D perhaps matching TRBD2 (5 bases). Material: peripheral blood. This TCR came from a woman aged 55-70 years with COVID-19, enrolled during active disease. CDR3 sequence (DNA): TGTGCCAGCAGTTTTATGGGAGTCTCCCACAATGAGCAGTTCTTC. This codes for CASSFMGVSHNEQFF.